These 23 T cell receptor beta chains originate from one sample sequenced in a study of blood T cell repertoires in COVID-19. Some clones are missing from TCRdb's copy, which holds only in-frame ones; the method was immunoSEQ multiplex PCR. Here the sample spans roughly 260,000 clones, about 90% being singletons. Sequencing input: PBMCs or T cells enriched from blood (not recorded which). Receptors were obtained from a woman younger than 35 who had recovered from COVID-19.

The chain links TRBV5-5 to TRBJ2-7; 10 positions agree with TRBD2. The J segment lost 0 bases and the V segment lost 2 bases, leaving 5 bases of the junction unmatched. In germline, CDR1 is SGHKS, CDR2 YYEKEE (reference sequence). The CDR3 loop spans 16 amino acids. Here the CDR3 DNA reads TGTGCCAGCAGCTTAACTAGCGGGGTGAGCTCCTACGAGCAGTACTTC. Its protein product is CASSLTSGVSSYEQYF.

This chain joins TRBV13 and TRBJ1-3, with 7 positions matching TRBD1. This CDR3 contains 15 residues. V trimming: 8 bases; J trimming: 0 bases; junction bases outside the gene matches: 7. CDR1 is PRHDT and CDR2 is FYEKMQ in the germline V gene (reference sequence). CDR3 nucleotide sequence: TGTGCCAGCCAGGGGGTTTTAAGCTCTGGAAACACCATATATTTT. Translating gives CASQGVLSSGNTIYF.

In DNA, the CDR3 is TGTGCCACCAGCAGAACGGGGACAGATGGCTACACCTTC. It specifies CATSRTGTDGYTF. The chain recombines TRBV15 with TRBJ1-2; 7 bases map to TRBD1. V lost 2 bases and J lost 6; bases outside the gene matches: 3. This CDR3 has 13 residues. Germline V gives CDR1 LNHNV, CDR2 YYDKDF (reference sequence).

V gene TRBV6-5 combines with J gene TRBJ1-3; 7 bases match TRBD1. The CDR3 is 15 residues long. With V trimmed by 8 bases and J by 0 bases, 7 bases remained unmatched. Germline V gene lookup returns CDR1 MNHEY and CDR2 SVGAGI. As DNA, the CDR3 is TGTGCCAGCGGGAAACAGGGGTTCTCTGGAAACACCATATATTTT. It encodes CASGKQGFSGNTIYF.

V gene TRBV27 combines with J gene TRBJ1-1, with D perhaps TRBD1 (6 bases). Germline loops: CDR1 MNHEY, CDR2 SMNVEV (reference sequence). The CDR3 has 13 residues. V lost 7 bases and J lost 1, with 10 bases in between. The CDR3: CASNKDRNTEAFF. Written as DNA, the CDR3 is TGTGCCAGCAATAAGGACAGGAACACTGAAGCTTTCTTT.

This chain uses TRBV7-2 with TRBJ1-1; 8 bases agree with TRBD1. The trim removed 5 bases at V and 5 bases at J, leaving 10 bases unmatched. Germline V gives CDR1 SGHTA, CDR2 FQGNSA. The CDR3 contains 15 residues. The CDR3 sequence: CASSPLQGARTEAFF. CDR3 bases: TGTGCCAGCAGCCCCCTCCAGGGGGCGCGAACTGAAGCTTTCTTT.

The rearrangement joins TRBV14 to TRBJ1-2; 7 bases align to TRBD1. Trimming cost V 4 bases and J 2 bases; bases outside gene matches: 1. Germline CDR1 SGHDN, CDR2 FVKESK. CDR3 length: 13 amino acids. The CDR3: CASSLTGNYGYTF. CDR3 bases: TGTGCCAGCAGCCTGACAGGGAACTATGGCTACACCTTC.

The chain links TRBV5-1 to TRBJ1-6; D remains ambiguous. CDR3 size: 16 residues. CDR1 and CDR2 (germline): SGHRS, YFSETQ. Trimming stripped 2 bases from V and 4 bases from J, with 13 bases between. The chain's CDR3 is CASSFDGSRYNSPLHF. The CDR3 nucleotides are TGCGCCAGCAGCTTTGACGGGAGCAGATATAATTCACCCCTCCACTTT.

The chain links TRBV2 to TRBJ1-1; no definite D call. This CDR3 contains 15 residues. Per germline, CDR1 SNHLY and CDR2 FYNNEI. Trimming shortened V by 2 bases and J by 1 base, and 11 bases separated the two germline ends. The DNA of the CDR3 is TGTGCCAGCAGTGAATCCGGACTGACGAACACTGAAGCTTTCTTT. This translates into CASSESGLTNTEAFF.

The V gene is TRBV3-1 (or the pseudogene TRBV3-2), the J gene TRBJ1-2; D is undetermined. Per the germline V gene, CDR1 is LGHDT and CDR2 is YNNKEL (reference sequence). V was pared by 3 bases and J by 4 bases, with 6 bases between. The CDR3 totals 12 residues. The CDR3 protein is CASSQGAYGYTF. In DNA form, the CDR3 reads TGTGCCAGCAGCCAGGGCGCCTATGGCTACACCTTC.

The chain employs TRBV4-1 and TRBJ2-1, with 12 bases identical to TRBD2. Looked up from germline, CDR1 is MGHRA and CDR2 is YSYEKL. This CDR3 spans 16 amino acids. V lost 6 bases, J lost 6 bases, and 9 bases stayed unmatched. This CDR3 is CASRLIGLAGSNEQFF. CDR3 sequence (DNA): TGCGCCAGCAGACTGATTGGACTAGCGGGATCCAATGAGCAGTTCTTC.

Of note for this clone: Its ends do not fully match the called genes, so a read error is possible. The V call is TRBV5-4, the J call TRBJ1-2, with 7 positions matching TRBD1. The germline gives CDR1 SGHNT, CDR2 YYREEE (reference sequence). This CDR3 has 12 residues. The CDR3 region has the DNA TGTGCCAGCAGCCCCAACAGGGGTACTCTGTCCTTC. Protein: CASSPNRGTLSF.

The rearrangement uses TRBV5-1 and TRBJ1-1, with D maybe TRBD1 (6 bases). This CDR3 comprises 15 residues. The germline CDR1 and CDR2 sequences are SGHRS and YFSETQ. The ends were cut back, 1 base at V and 2 bases at J, with 12 bases in the middle. The CDR3 DNA reads TGCGCCAGCAGCTTGTGGGGGGGCCTTAACACTGAAGCTTTCTTT. As protein: CASSLWGGLNTEAFF.

The genes are TRBV7-9 and TRBJ2-4; weak D call: TRBD1 (5 bases). V was shortened by 4 bases and J by 6 bases, with 10 bases between the two germline ends. This CDR3 has 13 residues. The germline gives CDR1 SEHNR, CDR2 FQNEAQ (reference sequence). CDR3 in amino acids: CASSSTGANIQYF. CDR3 bases: TGTGCCAGCAGCTCTACAGGAGCAAACATTCAGTACTTC.

This chain joins TRBV7-9 and TRBJ2-7; TRBD1 agrees at 8 bases. Germline loops: CDR1 SEHNR, CDR2 FQNEAQ (reference sequence). The V segment lost 5 bases and the J segment 6 bases; nucleotides outside the gene matches: 12. The CDR3 covers 15 residues. The CDR3 nucleotides are TGTGCCAGCAGCCAAGGACAGGGAGATATCGGCGAGCAGTACTTC. This translates into CASSQGQGDIGEQYF.

The chain carries TRBV12-3 or TRBV12-4 and TRBJ1-2; 7 positions match TRBD1. The CDR3 runs to 13 residues. The J segment lost 6 bases and the V segment lost 6 bases, leaving 7 bases of the junction unmatched. CDR3 DNA sequence: TGTGCCAGCAGACCGACAGGGCTGAATGGCTACACCTTC. It encodes CASRPTGLNGYTF.

The chain joins TRBV19 to TRBJ1-2; 8 bases line up with TRBD1. In germline, CDR1 is LNHDA, CDR2 SQIVND (reference sequence). CDR3 length equals 14 residues. J lost 5 bases, V lost 4 bases, and 6 bases had no gene match. CDR3 loop: CASSTGGAGYGYTF. The CDR3 DNA follows: TGTGCCAGTAGTACAGGGGGCGCAGGGTATGGCTACACCTTC.

The V call is TRBV5-5, the J call TRBJ2-3, with 8 bases identical to TRBD2. The CDR3 has 16 amino acids. V shed 0 bases, J shed 2 bases, and the junction held 5 bases outside the gene matches. From germline, CDR1 is SGHKS and CDR2 YYEKEE (reference sequence). The CDR3 DNA sequence: TGTGCCAGCAGCTTGGCTGGCGGGGGGATCACAGATACGCAGTATTTT. Translated, it gives CASSLAGGGITDTQYF. Drawing the rest from reference TRBV5-5 and TRBJ2-3, the complete variable domain is DAGVTQSPTHLIKTRGQQVTLRCSPISGHKSVSWYQQVLGQGPQFIFQYYEKEERGRGNFPDRFSARQFPNYSSELNVNALLLGDSALYLCASSLAGGGITDTQYFGPGTRLTVL.

V is TRBV13 and J is TRBJ2-3; 9 positions match TRBD2. CDR3 length equals 15 residues. Germline V gives CDR1 PRHDT, CDR2 FYEKMQ (reference sequence). Germline trimming cut 5 bases from V and 0 bases from J; bases unmatched to any gene: 3. CDR3 sequence: CASSPTSGSTDTQYF. CDR3 nucleotides: TGTGCCAGCAGCCCGACTAGCGGAAGCACAGATACGCAGTATTTT.

The chain recombines TRBV6-5 with TRBJ1-2, with D perhaps matching TRBD1 (6 bases). This CDR3 region has 13 residues. V was clipped by 2 bases and J by 7 bases, with 11 bases between them. Germline V gene lookup returns CDR1 MNHEY and CDR2 SVGAGI. Here the CDR3 reads CASSYRGASGYTF. CDR3 bases: TGTGCCAGCAGTTACCGGGGGGCTTCTGGCTACACCTTC.

The V gene is TRBV15, the J gene TRBJ1-4, with D possibly TRBD1 on 6 matching bases. Germline loops: CDR1 LNHNV, CDR2 YYDKDF (reference sequence). V gave up 3 bases and J gave up 4 bases, with 12 bases separating them. The CDR3 has 15 residues. For the CDR3, the DNA is TGTGCCACCAGCAGGCAGACAGGAATTAATGAAAAACTGTTTTTT. Amino acid sequence: CATSRQTGINEKLFF.

The genes are TRBV28 and TRBJ2-7; D may be TRBD1 (6 bases). Looked up from germline, CDR1 is MDHEN and CDR2 is SYDVKM. The length of the CDR3 is 13 residues. V was shortened by 4 bases and J by 7 bases, with 14 bases between the two germline ends. The DNA for the CDR3 is TGTGCCAGCAGTTCGGGACACCCCGGGGAGCAGTACTTC. Amino acids: CASSSGHPGEQYF.

V and J are TRBV9 and TRBJ2-1; tentatively, D is TRBD1 (5 bases). CDR1 is SGDLS, CDR2 YYNGEE, per germline. The CDR3 consists of 15 residues. V was pared by 4 bases and J by 4 bases, with 15 bases between. CDR3 in DNA: TGTGCCAGCAGCCTCAGGGCGGTGGAGTACAATGAGCAGTTCTTC. Translation: CASSLRAVEYNEQFF.